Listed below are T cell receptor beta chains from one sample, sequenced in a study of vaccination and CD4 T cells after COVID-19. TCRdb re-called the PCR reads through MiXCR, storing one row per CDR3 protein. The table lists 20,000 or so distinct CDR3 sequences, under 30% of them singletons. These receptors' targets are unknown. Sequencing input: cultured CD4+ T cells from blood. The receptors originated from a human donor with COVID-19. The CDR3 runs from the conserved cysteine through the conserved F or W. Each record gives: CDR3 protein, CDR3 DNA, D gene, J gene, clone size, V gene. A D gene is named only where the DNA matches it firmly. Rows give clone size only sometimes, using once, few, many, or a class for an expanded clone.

CDR3aa: CATSKDRGREQYF
CDR3nt: TGTGCCACCAGCAAGGACAGGGGGAGGGAGCAGTACTTC
d_gene: TRBD1
j_gene: TRBJ2-7
abundance: -
v_gene: TRBV15

CDR3aa: CACRKRGGVTDTQYF
CDR3nt: TGTGCCTGCCGCAAGAGGGGGGGGGTCACAGATACGCAGTATTTT
d_gene: -
j_gene: TRBJ2-3
abundance: few
v_gene: TRBV2

CDR3aa: CASSTVPGQGQYF
CDR3nt: TGTGCCAGCAGCACCGTCCCCGGGCAGGGGCAGTACTTC
d_gene: -
j_gene: TRBJ2-7
abundance: few
v_gene: TRBV7-3

CDR3aa: CASRIDRSTYNEQFF
CDR3nt: TGTGCCAGCAGAATAGACAGGAGTACCTACAATGAGCAGTTCTTC
d_gene: -
j_gene: TRBJ2-1
abundance: -
v_gene: TRBV6-1

CDR3aa: CASRNEHGGYTGELFF
CDR3nt: TGTGCCAGCAGAAACGAGCATGGGGGATACACCGGGGAGCTGTTTTTT
d_gene: -
j_gene: TRBJ2-2
abundance: -
v_gene: TRBV7-6

CDR3aa: CASSVAATVRNNYGYTF
CDR3nt: TGTGCCAGCAGCGTAGCGGCGACAGTAAGAAACAACTATGGCTACACCTTC
d_gene: -
j_gene: TRBJ1-2
abundance: -
v_gene: TRBV9

CDR3aa: CSVRVMGPPNSPLHF
CDR3nt: TGCAGCGTTCGCGTAATGGGTCCCCCTAATTCACCCCTCCACTTT
d_gene: -
j_gene: TRBJ1-6
abundance: -
v_gene: TRBV29-1

CDR3aa: CASSRRSRGTEAFF
CDR3nt: TGTGCCAGCAGCCGGAGGTCTCGAGGCACTGAAGCTTTCTTT
d_gene: -
j_gene: TRBJ1-1
abundance: -
v_gene: TRBV5-4

CDR3aa: CASATSGGPQETQYF
CDR3nt: TGTGCCAGCGCGACTAGCGGGGGGCCCCAAGAGACCCAGTACTTC
d_gene: TRBD2
j_gene: TRBJ2-5
abundance: -
v_gene: TRBV19

CDR3aa: CASKGPGQGRPEAFF
CDR3nt: TGTGCCAGCAAGGGCCCGGGACAGGGGAGGCCTGAAGCTTTCTTT
d_gene: TRBD1
j_gene: TRBJ1-1
abundance: few
v_gene: TRBV19

CDR3aa: CASSFLAGQGMEKLFF
CDR3nt: TGTGCCAGCAGTTTTTTGGCGGGACAGGGTATGGAAAAACTGTTTTTT
d_gene: TRBD1
j_gene: TRBJ1-4
abundance: -
v_gene: TRBV27

CDR3aa: CASSLGGAANYNEQFF
CDR3nt: TGCGCCAGCAGCTTGGGCGGAGCGGCCAACTACAATGAGCAGTTCTTC
d_gene: -
j_gene: TRBJ2-1
abundance: -
v_gene: TRBV5-1

CDR3aa: CASSSRDRLDEKLFF
CDR3nt: TGTGCCAGCAGCTCCCGGGACAGGTTGGATGAAAAACTGTTTTTT
d_gene: TRBD1
j_gene: TRBJ1-4
abundance: -
v_gene: TRBV27

CDR3aa: CASSSKVRLEAFF
CDR3nt: TGTGCCAGCAGTTCTAAGGTCCGCCTTGAAGCTTTCTTT
d_gene: -
j_gene: TRBJ1-1
abundance: few
v_gene: TRBV6-5

CDR3aa: CASSDRFRETQYF
CDR3nt: TGTGCCAGCTCAGACAGATTTAGGGAGACCCAGTACTTC
d_gene: -
j_gene: TRBJ2-5
abundance: -
v_gene: TRBV18

CDR3aa: CASSKGRGSNQPQHF
CDR3nt: TGTGCCAGCAGCAAGGGTAGGGGCAGCAATCAGCCCCAGCATTTT
d_gene: -
j_gene: TRBJ1-5
abundance: few
v_gene: TRBV21-1

CDR3aa: CASRPDRVGETQYF
CDR3nt: TGTGCCAGCAGACCCGACCGGGTAGGCGAGACCCAGTACTTC
d_gene: -
j_gene: TRBJ2-5
abundance: few
v_gene: TRBV6-1

CDR3aa: CASSRDTNYGYTF
CDR3nt: TGTGCCAGCAGCCGGGACACCAACTATGGCTACACCTTC
d_gene: -
j_gene: TRBJ1-2
abundance: -
v_gene: TRBV7-9